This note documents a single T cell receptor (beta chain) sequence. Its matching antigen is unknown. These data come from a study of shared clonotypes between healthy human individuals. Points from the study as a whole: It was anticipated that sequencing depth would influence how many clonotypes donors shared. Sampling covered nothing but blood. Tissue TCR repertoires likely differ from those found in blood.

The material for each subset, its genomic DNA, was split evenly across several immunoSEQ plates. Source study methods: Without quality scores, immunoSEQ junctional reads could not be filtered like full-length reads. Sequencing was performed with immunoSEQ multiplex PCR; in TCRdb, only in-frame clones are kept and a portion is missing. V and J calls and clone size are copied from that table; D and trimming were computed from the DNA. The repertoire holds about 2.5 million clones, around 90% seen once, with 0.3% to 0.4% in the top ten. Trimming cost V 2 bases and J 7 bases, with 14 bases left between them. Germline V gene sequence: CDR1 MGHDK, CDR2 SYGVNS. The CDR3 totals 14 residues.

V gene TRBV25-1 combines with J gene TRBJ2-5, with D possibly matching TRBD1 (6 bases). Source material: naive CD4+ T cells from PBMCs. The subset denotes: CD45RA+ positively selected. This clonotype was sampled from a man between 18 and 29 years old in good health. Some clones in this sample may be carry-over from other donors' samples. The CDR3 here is CASSEPGQTGTQYF. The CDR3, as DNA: TGTGCCAGCAGTGAACCCGGACAGACGGGGACCCAGTACTTC.